Each of the 24 T cell receptor beta chains below was sequenced from the same sample in a study of shared clonotypes between healthy human individuals. Using immunoSEQ multiplex PCR, the repertoire was profiled, and TCRdb retains in-frame clones only, with some absent. The repertoire holds over a million clones, with 70% to 80% as singletons. Material for sequencing was memory CD4+ T cells from PBMCs. This sample's subset: CD45RA-negative fraction. Source of these receptors: a man aged 18 to 35 in good health. Some clones in this sample may be carry-over from other donors' samples.

The chain recombines TRBV28 with TRBJ2-7; 8 bases are shared with TRBD2. V lost 6 bases, J lost 0 bases, and 7 bases stayed unmatched. Germline V gene lookup returns CDR1 MDHEN and CDR2 SYDVKM. The CDR3 is 15 amino acids. The CDR3 region is CASRSLAVSSYEQYF. CDR3 DNA: TGTGCCAGCAGATCACTAGCGGTATCCTCCTACGAGCAGTACTTC.

The chain is built from TRBV18 and TRBJ2-7; the D is unclear. Germline V CDR1 and CDR2: KGHSH, LQKENI. This CDR3 region has 14 residues. Trimming stripped 5 bases from V and 0 bases from J, with 11 bases between. The CDR3 region has the DNA TGTGCCAGCTCATCGAACTCGGACTCCTACGAGCAGTACTTC. Translating it yields CASSSNSDSYEQYF. The full variable domain, rest sourced from reference TRBV18 and TRBJ2-7, is NAGVMQNPRHLVRRRGQEARLRCSPMKGHSHVYWYRQLPEEGLKFMVYLQKENIIDESGMPKERFSAEFPKEGPSILRIQQVVRGDSAAYFCASSSNSDSYEQYFGPGTRLTVT.

The chain employs TRBV7-2 and TRBJ1-5; D uncertain. Trimming took off 4 bases at V and 5 bases at J, with 12 bases between the two ends. Germline assignment: CDR1 SGHTA and CDR2 FQGNSA. The CDR3 spans 14 residues. Here the CDR3 reads CASSSGGWHQPQHF. Written as DNA, the CDR3 is TGTGCCAGCAGCTCCGGCGGGTGGCATCAGCCCCAGCATTTT. Using reference TRBV7-2 and TRBJ1-5 for the parts outside the CDR3, the full variable domain is GAGVSQSPSNKVTEKGKDVELRCDPISGHTALYWYRQSLGQGLEFLIYFQGNSAPDKSGLPSDRFSAERTGGSVSTLTIQRTQQEDSAVYLCASSSGGWHQPQHFGDGTRLSIL.

The sample holds many counts of this clone. The CDR3, as DNA: TGCGCCAGCAGCGGACTACAGGGCACAGATACGCAGTATTTT. This codes for CASSGLQGTDTQYF. The chain uses TRBV5-1 and TRBJ2-3; tentatively, D is TRBD2 (6 bases). Trimming removed 4 bases from V and 1 base from J, with 10 bases in between. This CDR3 is built from 14 residues. CDR1 is SGHRS and CDR2 is YFSETQ in the germline V gene.

The sample holds a few counts of this clone. Other DNA sequences from this sample encode an identical CDR3 as well. J is TRBJ2-2 and V is TRBV9; 8 nucleotides align to TRBD2. V gave up 0 bases and J gave up 8 bases; unmatched junction bases: 6. The CDR3 covers 15 residues. The germline gives CDR1 SGDLS, CDR2 YYNGEE. CDR3 bases: TGTGCCAGCAGCGTAGAGCTAGCGGGCACGGGGGAGCTGTTTTTT. Protein sequence: CASSVELAGTGELFF.

This sequence joins TRBV6-6 and TRBJ2-7; 10 nucleotides align to TRBD2. The junction had 13 bases not matched to a gene; V was cut back by 5 bases and J by 6 bases. The CDR3 is 16 residues long. Looked up from germline, CDR1 is MNHNY and CDR2 is SVGAGI (reference sequence). The CDR3 nucleotides read TGTGCCAGCAGTCTTCCGACTAGCGGGCATACTAGCGAGCAGTACTTC. This sequence encodes CASSLPTSGHTSEQYF.

The V call is TRBV10-2, the J call TRBJ1-1; 8 bases agree with TRBD1. The length of the CDR3 is 14 residues. V shed 6 bases, J shed 5 bases, and the junction held 8 bases outside the gene matches. The germline gives CDR1 WSHSY, CDR2 SAAADI. CDR3 in amino acids: CASRYRGLGTEAFF. The CDR3 nucleotides are TGCGCCAGCAGGTACAGGGGGTTGGGGACTGAAGCTTTCTTT.

This clone was picked up a small number of times. The J gene is TRBJ2-1, the V gene TRBV6-1; perhaps TRBD2 as D (5 bases). CDR3 length equals 15 residues. From germline, CDR1 is MNHNS and CDR2 SASEGT. Trimming left V 2 bases short and J 0 bases short, with 8 bases between. The CDR3 DNA is TGTGCCAGCAGTGAAATTGCGGGCTCCTACAATGAGCAGTTCTTC. The encoded protein is CASSEIAGSYNEQFF.

This sequence joins TRBV14 and TRBJ1-1; D is possibly TRBD1 (6 bases). The CDR3 extends over 13 amino acids. The V gene lost 6 bases and the J gene lost 5 bases, with 13 bases spanning the gap. Germline V gene data show CDR1 as SGHDN and CDR2 as FVKESK. This chain's CDR3 is CASSTGMGTEAFF. CDR3 coding DNA: TGTGCCAGCAGTACAGGGATGGGAACTGAAGCTTTCTTT.

This sequence joins TRBV2 and TRBJ2-5, with 8 bases that match TRBD1. The CDR3 runs to 16 residues. Germline CDR1 is SNHLY and CDR2 is FYNNEI. The trim removed 6 bases at V and 4 bases at J, leaving 13 bases unmatched. The CDR3 nucleotides read TGTGCCAGCAGCGGAGGAAGGACAGGGAGCCGAGAGACCCAGTACTTC. Protein product: CASSGGRTGSRETQYF. Together with reference TRBV2 and TRBJ2-5, the CDR3 gives the full variable domain: EPEVTQTPSHQVTQMGQEVILRCVPISNHLYFYWYRQILGQKVEFLVSFYNNEISEKSEIFDDQFSVERPDGSNFTLKIRSTKLEDSAMYFCASSGGRTGSRETQYFGPGTRLLVL.

The chain recombines TRBV19 with TRBJ2-5; perhaps TRBD2 as D (6 bases). Germline loops: CDR1 LNHDA, CDR2 SQIVND (reference sequence). The CDR3 spans 16 residues. Trimming shortened V by 5 bases and J by 2 bases, and 18 bases separated the two germline ends. CDR3 region: CASSLRLDGSQETQYF. The CDR3 nucleotides read TGTGCCAGTAGTCTCCGATTGGACGGGAGTCAAGAGACCCAGTACTTC.

This clone was seen many times. The junction departs from the called germline gene at one end, perhaps through a read error. V gene TRBV5-4 combines with J gene TRBJ1-4; the match to TRBD1 covers 9 bases. The CDR3 is 14 residues long. Germline V gives CDR1 SGHNT, CDR2 YYREEE (reference sequence). CDR3 coding DNA: TGTGCCAGCAGCTCGGGACAGGGAAATGAAAAGCTGTTTTTT. Residues: CASSSGQGNEKLFF.

The chain has TRBV18 and TRBJ2-5; the D gene is possibly TRBD1 (5 bases). V lost 5 bases and J 5 bases, leaving 18 bases between the germline ends. In germline, CDR1 is KGHSH, CDR2 LQKENI. The CDR3 totals 15 residues. CDR3 in amino acids: CASSRGGVPVETQYF. The CDR3 nucleotides are TGTGCCAGCTCAAGGGGCGGAGTTCCCGTGGAGACCCAGTACTTC. The complete variable domain, with remaining parts taken from reference TRBV18 and TRBJ2-5, reads NAGVMQNPRHLVRRRGQEARLRCSPMKGHSHVYWYRQLPEEGLKFMVYLQKENIIDESGMPKERFSAEFPKEGPSILRIQQVVRGDSAAYFCASSRGGVPVETQYFGPGTRLLVL.

Turning to this clone: Other DNA sequences in the same sample also yield this CDR3. This chain uses TRBV7-2 with TRBJ1-1; D not certain. The CDR3 length is 13 residues. Germline-derived CDR1 and CDR2 are SGHTA and FQGNSA. Trimming cost V 5 bases and J 4 bases, with 11 bases left between them. The CDR3 DNA sequence: TGTGCCAGCAGCCGCCGGGGAGGCACTGAAGCTTTCTTT. This encodes CASSRRGGTEAFF.

The gene calls are TRBV30 and TRBJ1-3, with D possibly TRBD1 on 5 matching bases. CDR3 size: 14 residues. Between the trimmed V and J ends, which lost 7 bases and 0 bases, there was a span of 13 bases. Germline CDR1 and CDR2: GTSNPN and SVGIG (reference sequence). CDR3 in amino acids: CALTGTYSGNTIYF. DNA of the CDR3: TGTGCCTTGACCGGGACCTACTCTGGAAACACCATATATTTT.

This chain connects TRBV28 to TRBJ2-7, with 10 nucleotides matching TRBD2. The V gene end was trimmed by 1 base and the J gene end by 6 bases; junction bases not matched to a gene: 6. CDR1 and CDR2 (germline): MDHEN, SYDVKM. This CDR3 is built from 15 residues. Here the CDR3 DNA reads TGTGCCAGCAGTTTATCTCCTAGCGGGAGACCCGAGCAGTACTTC. Translated, it gives CASSLSPSGRPEQYF.

This clone was detected ten times or more. The sample contains more than one DNA sequence encoding this CDR3. The rearrangement joins TRBV5-4 to TRBJ2-3, with 13 nucleotides matching TRBD2. This CDR3 comprises 16 residues. The germline V gene encodes CDR1 SGHNT and CDR2 YYREEE (reference sequence). The V segment lost 4 bases and the J segment 2 bases; nucleotides outside the gene matches: 4. The CDR3 reads CASSRGLAGSTDTQYF. The CDR3 DNA reads as TGTGCCAGCAGCCGGGGACTAGCGGGATCCACAGATACGCAGTATTTT.

This clone was found a few times. The chain couples TRBV28 to TRBJ1-2, with D hard to call. Germline V lookup: CDR1 MDHEN, CDR2 SYDVKM. V was trimmed by 2 bases and J by 2 bases, leaving 9 bases between them. The CDR3 extends over 14 amino acids. CDR3 in amino acids: CASSLVGRNYGYTF. The CDR3 bases are TGTGCCAGCAGTTTAGTGGGTCGAAACTATGGCTACACCTTC.

The V call is TRBV9, the J call TRBJ2-5, with a weak D call TRBD2 (5 bases). CDR3 length: 15 amino acids. Germline CDR1 is SGDLS and CDR2 is YYNGEE. V was trimmed by 6 bases and J by 7 bases, leaving 22 bases between them. CDR3 loop: CASTPPGSYDVTQYF. The CDR3 coding sequence is TGTGCCAGCACCCCCCCGGGATCATATGATGTGACCCAGTACTTC.

The V and J genes are TRBV28 and TRBJ2-6; no firm D call. Deletions cut 8 bases from V and 0 bases from J, with 11 bases between. CDR1 is MDHEN and CDR2 is SYDVKM in the germline V gene. This CDR3 region has 15 residues. CDR3: CASFRLGSGANVLTF. The CDR3 region has the DNA TGTGCCAGCTTCCGACTTGGCTCTGGGGCCAACGTCCTGACTTTC.

The chain combines TRBV30 with TRBJ1-2, with a tentative D call TRBD1 (5 bases). Trimming stripped 3 bases from V and 8 bases from J, with 13 bases between. CDR3 length: 12 residues. Germline V gene data show CDR1 as GTSNPN and CDR2 as SVGIG (reference sequence). Here the CDR3 DNA reads TGTGCCTGGAGGGCCGACAGTTGGGGCTACACCTTC. This codes for CAWRADSWGYTF.

This chain connects TRBV28 to TRBJ2-5, with TRBD1 identical over 8 bases. The CDR3 is made up of 14 amino acids. Germline CDR1 reads MDHEN; CDR2 reads SYDVKM. The junction had 8 bases not matched to a gene; V was cut back by 6 bases and J by 5 bases. CDR3: CASSTGQGAETQYF. The CDR3 bases are TGTGCCAGCAGCACAGGCCAGGGGGCGGAGACCCAGTACTTC.

This clone was observed once. Mismatch with germline at one junction end may stem from a read error. The chain has TRBV18 and TRBJ2-7, with D perhaps matching TRBD1 (6 bases). CDR3 length equals 14 residues. The V gene's germline CDR1 is KGHSH and CDR2 LQKENI. CDR3 sequence (DNA): TGTGCCAGCTCAGCACCGGGACAACCCTACGAGCAGTACTTC. Its protein product is CASSAPGQPYEQYF.

This chain joins TRBV18 and TRBJ2-7, with a weak D call TRBD2 (5 bases). V lost 2 bases and J 3 bases, leaving 8 bases between the germline ends. The CDR3 totals 13 residues. Germline-derived CDR1 and CDR2 are KGHSH and LQKENI. The CDR3 DNA follows: TGTGCCAGCTCACCAGGGAGCAACTACGAGCAGTACTTC. Protein: CASSPGSNYEQYF.